These 18 T cell receptor beta chains came from one sample sequenced in a study of blood T cell repertoires in COVID-19 (TCRdb year 2020). The library was prepared using the immunoSEQ multiplex PCR assay. TCRdb took this table from immuneACCESS and kept in-frame rearrangements with V and J called. Such tables lack part of the clones; where checked against another copy, unresolved V genes explain under half of the gap, and the rest is unexplained. This sample has under 200,000 clones in its table, and around 82% of those were observed once. The ten largest clones represent around 18% of the sample. Material: PBMCs or T cells enriched from blood (not recorded which). These receptors all stem from a man aged 55 to 70 who had recovered from COVID-19.

The J gene is TRBJ2-3, the V gene TRBV12-1; the table's D call TRBD2 went unverified against the DNA. TRBV12-1 is deemed a pseudogene. This CDR3 is built from 15 residues. This CDR3 reads CASSFDASATDTQYF. The CDR3 DNA follows: TGTGCCAGCAGCTTTGATGCTAGCGCCACAGATACGCAGTATTTT.

This chain connects TRBV11-2 to TRBJ2-1; D is uncertain. The CDR3 runs to 13 residues. V was clipped by 5 bases and J by 4 bases, with 9 bases between them. In germline, CDR1 is SGHAT, CDR2 FQNNGV. The CDR3 bases are TGTGCCAGCAGCCCCGGGTCTTACAATGAGCAGTTCTTC. It translates to CASSPGSYNEQFF.

This chain links TRBV18 with TRBJ2-6, with D hard to call. CDR3 length equals 15 residues. V was trimmed by 8 bases and J by 0 bases, leaving 11 bases between them. CDR1 is KGHSH, CDR2 LQKENI, per germline. CDR3 sequence (DNA): TGTGCCAGCCGGTCCCAAGTCTCTGGGGCCAACGTCCTGACTTTC. Its protein product is CASRSQVSGANVLTF.

The V and J genes are TRBV4-1 and TRBJ2-4; possibly TRBD2 for D (8 bases). Trimming stripped 0 bases from V and 6 bases from J, with 15 bases between. Germline CDR1 reads MGHRA; CDR2 reads YSYEKL. CDR3 length equals 16 residues. For the CDR3, the DNA is TGCGCCAGCAGCCAAGATGAGGGGGCGGGAGGAAACATTCAGTACTTC. It yields the protein CASSQDEGAGGNIQYF.

The chain uses TRBV11-3 and TRBJ2-3; TRBD1 is a possible D gene (6 bases). Looked up from germline, CDR1 is SGHNT and CDR2 is YENEEA. This CDR3 contains 14 residues. Trimming pared 1 base from V and 4 bases from J, leaving 9 bases between. The CDR3 region has the DNA TGTGCCAGCAGCTTAGGTTGGGGGCCAGATACGCAGTATTTT. It translates to CASSLGWGPDTQYF.

This clone was detected a few times. This chain joins TRBV9 and TRBJ2-1, with a possible D match to TRBD1 (5 bases). V lost 3 bases and J lost 9, with 7 bases in between. The CDR3 runs to 11 residues. Germline assignment: CDR1 SGDLS and CDR2 YYNGEE. CDR3 loop: CASSDRIEQFF. Written as DNA, the CDR3 is TGTGCCAGCAGCGACAGGATTGAGCAGTTCTTC.

This sequence joins TRBV4-2 and TRBJ1-4; D might be TRBD1 (5 bases). Germline-derived CDR1 and CDR2 are LGHNA and YNFKEQ. Trimming stripped 1 base from V and 4 bases from J, with 19 bases between. The CDR3 covers 18 residues. The CDR3 sequence: CASSQARVQPGYNEKLFF. The CDR3 bases are TGTGCCAGCAGCCAAGCCCGAGTTCAACCAGGGTATAATGAAAAACTGTTTTTT.

V and J are TRBV30 and TRBJ1-2; 7 nucleotides agree with TRBD1. The CDR3 runs to 12 residues. The germline gives CDR1 GTSNPN, CDR2 SVGIG (reference sequence). The junction had 5 bases not matched to a gene; V was cut back by 6 bases and J by 4 bases. The CDR3 nucleotides are TGTGCCTGTACGACAGGGTCCTATGGCTACACCTTC. It is translated as CACTTGSYGYTF.

The chain employs TRBV19 and TRBJ2-1; tentative D call: TRBD1 (5 bases). The V end lost 8 bases, the J end lost 0 bases, and 20 bases lay between the germline ends. This CDR3 has 17 residues. In germline, CDR1 is LNHDA, CDR2 SQIVND (reference sequence). In DNA, the CDR3 is TGTGCCAGTGAATCGTATAAGGGGTCTAGCTCCTACAATGAGCAGTTCTTC. It specifies CASESYKGSSSYNEQFF.

The chain is built from TRBV19 and TRBJ2-2, with D possibly TRBD2 on 7 matching bases. Germline V gene sequence: CDR1 LNHDA, CDR2 SQIVND (reference sequence). The length of the CDR3 is 12 residues. Here the CDR3 reads CAGGPGTGELFF. In DNA, the CDR3 is TGTGCGGGGGGGCCGGGCACCGGGGAGCTGTTTTTT.

The V gene is TRBV12-3 or TRBV12-4, the J gene TRBJ2-7; a weak D match, TRBD2 (6 bases). This CDR3 has 12 residues. Trimming cost V 5 bases and J 4 bases, with 9 bases left between them. The CDR3 coding sequence is TGTGCCAGCAGTCGGGACTTGTACGAGCAGTACTTC. Its translation: CASSRDLYEQYF.

The chain couples TRBV11-2 to TRBJ2-1; 10 bases fit TRBD1. The CDR3 totals 14 residues. Per germline, CDR1 SGHAT and CDR2 FQNNGV. The trim removed 4 bases at V and 9 bases at J, leaving 6 bases unmatched. Here the CDR3 DNA reads TGTGCCAGCAGCTACGGGACAGGGGTTGGTGAGCAGTTCTTC. Its translation is CASSYGTGVGEQFF.

The CDR3 region is CASSHLPLTGGRDTEAFF. The CDR3 DNA is TGTGCCAGCTCCCACCTTCCATTGACAGGGGGAAGGGATACTGAAGCTTTCTTT. The gene calls are TRBV18 and TRBJ1-1; the match to TRBD1 covers 9 bases. Germline loops: CDR1 KGHSH, CDR2 LQKENI. CDR3 length: 18 amino acids. Germline trimming cut 6 bases from V and 5 bases from J; bases unmatched to any gene: 19.

The chain couples TRBV7-9 to TRBJ1-5; maybe TRBD1 (5 bases). CDR3 length: 16 residues. V was shortened by 5 bases and J by 0 bases, with 14 bases between the two germline ends. Germline CDR1 reads SEHNR; CDR2 reads FQNEAQ (reference sequence). CDR3 in amino acids: CASSLSGAVSNQPQHF. The CDR3, as DNA: TGTGCCAGCAGCCTCAGTGGGGCCGTTAGCAATCAGCCCCAGCATTTT.

CDR3 loop: CATSDPLGEKLFF. CDR3 sequence (DNA): TGTGCCACCAGTGACCCTCTCGGTGAAAAACTGTTTTTT. The gene calls are TRBV24-1 and TRBJ1-4; D is unresolved. Trimming cost V 4 bases and J 7 bases, with 9 bases left between them. The CDR3 is 13 residues long. The germline gives CDR1 KGHDR, CDR2 SFDVKD.

A few counts support this clone. The rearrangement uses TRBV7-8 and TRBJ2-2; 12 bases map to TRBD2. This CDR3 has 14 amino acids. CDR1 and CDR2 (germline): SGHVS, FQNEAQ. V shed 5 bases, J shed 8 bases, and the junction held 3 bases outside the gene matches. Here the CDR3 reads CASSRGTSGGELFF. The CDR3 DNA is TGTGCCAGCAGCCGAGGGACTAGCGGGGGGGAGCTGTTTTTT. Drawing the rest from reference TRBV7-8 and TRBJ2-2, the complete variable domain is GAGVSQSPRYKVAKRGQDVALRCDPISGHVSLFWYQQALGQGPEFLTYFQNEAQLDKSGLPSDRFFAERPEGSVSTLKIQRTQQEDSAVYLCASSRGTSGGELFFGEGSRLTVL.

The chain employs TRBV9 and TRBJ2-2; 7 bases agree with TRBD2. Germline lookup yields CDR1 SGDLS and CDR2 YYNGEE. Germline trimming cut 0 bases from V and 7 bases from J; bases unmatched to any gene: 3. The CDR3 is 14 residues long. CDR3 amino acids: CASSVETSRGELFF. Written as DNA, the CDR3 is TGTGCCAGCAGCGTAGAGACTAGCCGCGGGGAGCTGTTTTTT.

The chain has TRBV7-6 and TRBJ2-1; 10 nucleotides agree with TRBD2. The CDR3 extends over 19 amino acids. J lost 0 bases, V lost 1 base, and 9 bases had no gene match. The germline V gene encodes CDR1 SGHVS and CDR2 FNYEAQ. This CDR3 reads CASSLVGRVAGGSYNEQFF. The CDR3 DNA is TGTGCCAGCAGCTTAGTAGGGCGGGTAGCGGGAGGCTCCTACAATGAGCAGTTCTTC.